Below, 8 T cell receptor beta chains from the same sample are listed, as sequenced in a study of T cell changes during pregnancy in multiple sclerosis. TCRdb's copy holds only in-frame clones and misses some; the assay was immunoSEQ multiplex PCR. The repertoire holds some 66,000 clones, with roughly nine tenths as singletons. The source material was CD8+ T cells from peripheral blood mononuclear cells, sampled before pregnancy. Receptor source: a female donor with multiple sclerosis, enrolled in a pregnancy study.

On this clone itself: Other nucleotide sequences in the sample specify the same CDR3. CDR3 protein: CASSFGQYEQYF. The CDR3 DNA reads as TGTGCCAGCAGCTTCGGACAGTACGAGCAGTACTTC. This chain connects TRBV5-6 to TRBJ2-7; possibly TRBD1 for D (6 bases). CDR3 size: 12 residues. From germline, CDR1 is SGHDT and CDR2 YYEEEE. V lost 2 bases to trimming and J lost 4 bases, with 7 bases between them.

The chain employs TRBV5-6 and TRBJ2-1; possibly TRBD1 for D (6 bases). The V end lost 4 bases, the J end lost 2 bases, and 19 bases lay between the germline ends. This CDR3 has 17 residues. Germline V CDR1 and CDR2: SGHDT, YYEEEE. CDR3 residues: CASSLTTNRDPYNEQFF. The CDR3 DNA reads TGTGCCAGCAGCCTTACCACTAACAGGGATCCCTACAATGAGCAGTTCTTC.

The CDR3 loop is CASSFLGTGTGSQPQHF. The DNA of the CDR3 is TGTGCCAGCAGCTTCTTGGGGACCGGGACAGGGTCTCAGCCCCAGCATTTT. The chain carries TRBV5-8 and TRBJ1-5, with 9 nucleotides matching TRBD1. CDR1 and CDR2 (germline): SGHTS, YDEGEE. V trimming: 2 bases; J trimming: 6 bases; junction bases outside the gene matches: 12. The CDR3 runs 17 residues.

The chain links TRBV13 to TRBJ2-3; 11 nucleotides match TRBD2. J lost 10 bases, V lost 0 bases, and 3 bases had no gene match. Germline CDR1 reads PRHDT; CDR2 reads FYEKMQ (reference sequence). The CDR3 runs to 14 residues. The CDR3 loop reads CASSLGETSGAQYF. In nucleotides, the CDR3 is TGTGCCAGCAGCTTAGGGGAGACTAGCGGGGCGCAGTATTTT.

This clone was counted once. The V gene is TRBV30, the J gene TRBJ2-1; D may be TRBD2 (5 bases). Germline lookup yields CDR1 GTSNPN and CDR2 SVGIG (reference sequence). The V end was cut by 4 bases, the J end by 9 bases, with 10 bases between. This CDR3 comprises 11 residues. CDR3: CAWTARAEQFF. In DNA, the CDR3 is TGTGCCTGGACCGCGAGGGCTGAGCAGTTCTTC.

This rearrangement joins TRBV19 to TRBJ2-7; no firm D call. The CDR3 contains 15 residues. The germline V gene encodes CDR1 LNHDA and CDR2 SQIVND (reference sequence). V was cut by 5 bases and J by 4 bases, with 18 bases left in between. In nucleotides, the CDR3 is TGTGCCAGTAGTTTTGCCGGGTCGAGGAGATACGAGCAGTACTTC. Translation gives CASSFAGSRRYEQYF.

The J gene is TRBJ2-7, the V gene TRBV7-9; 10 bases agree with TRBD2. Losses at the gene ends were 5 bases for V and 3 bases for J; bases not matched to a gene: 13. Per germline, CDR1 SEHNR and CDR2 FQNEAQ (reference sequence). The CDR3 contains 17 residues. The CDR3 DNA is TGTGCCAGCAGCATCCCCCCCCAGCGGGGGGGCTTCTACGAGCAGTACTTC. Protein sequence: CASSIPPQRGGFYEQYF.

V and J are TRBV29-1 and TRBJ1-2; 12 bases match TRBD1. This CDR3 has 13 amino acids. Germline-derived CDR1 and CDR2 are SQVTM and ANQGSEA. With 5 bases clipped from V and 6 bases from J, the junction kept 4 bases outside the gene matches. This CDR3 reads CSVSGQGANGYTF. Here the CDR3 DNA reads TGCAGCGTTTCGGGACAGGGGGCTAATGGCTACACCTTC. Combining the CDR3 with reference TRBV29-1 and TRBJ1-2 gives the whole variable domain SAVISQKPSRDICQRGTSLTIQCQVDSQVTMMFWYRQQPGQSLTLIATANQGSEATYESGFVIDKFPISRPNLTFSTLTVSNMSPEDSSIYLCSVSGQGANGYTFGSGTRLTVV.